This TCR beta chain was recovered during a study of T cell responses to AZD1222 COVID-19 vaccine. The protocol was immunoSEQ multiplex PCR, while the TCRdb copy is restricted to in-frame clones and leaves out a portion. Of about 140,000 clones in the sample, about 88% were seen once. This CDR3 is built from 13 residues. Between the trimmed V and J ends, which lost 8 bases and 4 bases, there was a span of 14 bases. The chain employs TRBV12-3 or TRBV12-4 and TRBJ1-1; no reliable D call. Sequenced here: peripheral blood, sampled on day 0 of AZD1222 vaccination. This clonotype was sampled from an adult in good health. Here the CDR3 DNA reads TGTGCCAGCGGGTTATCTGGGAGCACTGAAGCTTTCTTT. It specifies CASGLSGSTEAFF.